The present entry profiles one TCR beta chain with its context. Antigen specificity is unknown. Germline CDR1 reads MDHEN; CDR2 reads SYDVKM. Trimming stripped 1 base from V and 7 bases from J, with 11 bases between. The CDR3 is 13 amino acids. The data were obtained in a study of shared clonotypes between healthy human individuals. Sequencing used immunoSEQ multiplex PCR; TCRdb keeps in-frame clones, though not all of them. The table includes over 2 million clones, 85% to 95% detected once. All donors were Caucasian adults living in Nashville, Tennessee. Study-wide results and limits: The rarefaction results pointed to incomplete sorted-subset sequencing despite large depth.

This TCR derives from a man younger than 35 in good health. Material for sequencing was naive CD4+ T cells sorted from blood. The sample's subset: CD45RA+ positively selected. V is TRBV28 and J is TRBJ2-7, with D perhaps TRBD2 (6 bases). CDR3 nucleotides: TGTGCCAGCAGTTTATTGGCGGAGGGGGAGCAGTACTTC. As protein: CASSLLAEGEQYF.